These 14 T cell receptor beta chains came from one sample sequenced in a study of T cells in localized non-small cell lung cancer. TCRdb keeps only in-frame clones here, not all; method: immunoSEQ multiplex PCR. The sample has around 67,000 clones, roughly 90% seen once. Here the sequenced sample was peripheral blood, taken before any cancer treatment. The receptors here all came from a woman between 35 and 75 years old with stage I lung adenocarcinoma.

V usage is TRBV5-1 and J usage is TRBJ2-2, with D possibly matching TRBD1 (5 bases). Per the germline V gene, CDR1 is SGHRS and CDR2 is YFSETQ. Trimming shortened V by 2 bases and J by 1 base, and 6 bases separated the two germline ends. The CDR3 spans 14 residues. This CDR3 is CASSFTGNTGELFF. For the CDR3, the DNA is TGCGCCAGCAGCTTTACAGGGAACACCGGGGAGCTGTTTTTT.

The chain joins TRBV6-6 to TRBJ1-5; tentative D call: TRBD1 (5 bases). The CDR3 runs to 15 residues. Per germline, CDR1 MNHNY and CDR2 SVGAGI (reference sequence). The V end lost 0 bases, the J end lost 11 bases, and 17 bases lay between the germline ends. The CDR3 DNA reads as TGTGCCAGCAGTTACTCGGGGCAGTCCTCCGGGACCCAGCATTTT. It codes for CASSYSGQSSGTQHF.

The rearrangement links TRBV7-9 to TRBJ2-3; perhaps D is TRBD1 or TRBD2 (6 bases each). With 0 bases removed from V and 5 bases from J, the gap between germline ends came to 12 bases. Germline CDR1 is SEHNR and CDR2 is FQNEAQ (reference sequence). The CDR3 is 15 residues long. CDR3 coding DNA: TGTGCCAGCAGCTTAGCGACGGGGGCGCTAGATACGCAGTATTTT. Its protein product is CASSLATGALDTQYF.

The chain recombines TRBV5-1 with TRBJ2-3; 7 bases agree with TRBD1. Germline values: CDR1 SGHRS, CDR2 YFSETQ. The CDR3 has 17 residues. After removal of 2 bases from V and 4 bases from J, the junction contained 13 bases not matched to a gene. CDR3 DNA sequence: TGCGCCAGCAGCTTTCACAGGGGTACCCTTTTGCCAGATACGCAGTATTTT. This translates into CASSFHRGTLLPDTQYF.

CDR3 in amino acids: CASSLGGTGGNQPQHF. The CDR3 nucleotides are TGTGCCAGCAGCTTGGGAGGGACGGGAGGCAATCAGCCCCAGCATTTT. The chain links TRBV7-8 to TRBJ1-5; maybe TRBD1 (5 bases). Germline V gene sequence: CDR1 SGHVS, CDR2 FQNEAQ. V dropped 3 bases and J dropped 2 bases, with 14 bases sitting between them. The CDR3 runs to 16 residues.

This clone was detected only once. The chain combines TRBV7-2 with TRBJ2-1; 8 bases map to TRBD2. Germline lookup yields CDR1 SGHTA and CDR2 FQGNSA. CDR3 size: 15 residues. The V and J ends lost 6 bases and 2 bases, in that order; junction bases with no gene match: 6. CDR3 in amino acids: CASRTGREAYNEQFF. The CDR3 coding sequence is TGTGCCAGCAGAACGGGGCGGGAGGCCTACAATGAGCAGTTCTTC.

This chain uses TRBV20-1 with TRBJ1-1, with D hard to call. Germline V gene data show CDR1 as DFQATT and CDR2 as SNEGSKA (reference sequence). This CDR3 has 11 residues. Deletions cut 3 bases from V and 0 bases from J, with 2 bases between. The CDR3 DNA follows: TGCAGTGCTAGTATGAACACTGAAGCTTTCTTT. Encoded protein: CSASMNTEAFF.

V and J are TRBV10-3 and TRBJ1-2; D is possibly TRBD1 (5 bases). This CDR3 has 14 residues. Germline V lookup: CDR1 ENHRY, CDR2 SYGVKD. The ends were cut back, 2 bases at V and 12 bases at J, with 19 bases in the middle. CDR3 coding DNA: TGTGCCATCAGTGAGGGGGCCCTGGGACGTGGGGACACCTTC. It is translated as CAISEGALGRGDTF.

V is TRBV2 and J is TRBJ1-4; D ambiguous. V was trimmed by 6 bases and J by 0 bases, leaving 8 bases between them. The CDR3 extends over 14 amino acids. Germline V lookup: CDR1 SNHLY, CDR2 FYNNEI. The CDR3 sequence: CASRNQATNEKLFF. The CDR3 coding sequence is TGTGCCAGCAGGAATCAAGCAACTAATGAAAAACTGTTTTTT. Full variable domain (missing parts from reference TRBV2 and TRBJ1-4): EPEVTQTPSHQVTQMGQEVILRCVPISNHLYFYWYRQILGQKVEFLVSFYNNEISEKSEIFDDQFSVERPDGSNFTLKIRSTKLEDSAMYFCASRNQATNEKLFFGSGTQLSVL.

This chain uses TRBV18 with TRBJ1-2, with TRBD1 as a possible D gene (5 bases). The CDR3 runs to 14 residues. From germline, CDR1 is KGHSH and CDR2 LQKENI. V lost 1 base and J lost 3, with 9 bases in between. In DNA, the CDR3 is TGTGCCAGCTCACCACTTCAGGGCTACTATGGCTACACCTTC. Translation: CASSPLQGYYGYTF.

The chain employs TRBV30 and TRBJ1-4, with TRBD1 matching over 7 bases. Germline-derived CDR1 and CDR2 are GTSNPN and SVGIG (reference sequence). V shed 2 bases and J 9 bases; nucleotides not matched to a gene: 12. The CDR3 has 15 residues. Written as DNA, the CDR3 is TGTGCCTGGAGTCGTTCGACAGGGACAATGAAAAAACTGTTTTTT. It encodes CAWSRSTGTMKKLFF.

The rearrangement joins TRBV2 to TRBJ2-3; 7 bases agree with TRBD2. In germline, CDR1 is SNHLY, CDR2 FYNNEI. V was clipped by 3 bases and J by 0 bases; unmatched bases: 12. The CDR3 loop spans 18 amino acids. The CDR3 DNA follows: TGTGCCAGCAGTGATAGTCTTGGGCGGGAGCCAAGCACAGATACGCAGTATTTT. This codes for CASSDSLGREPSTDTQYF.

The chain couples TRBV5-4 to TRBJ2-3, with 8 bases fitting TRBD2. The CDR3 has 14 residues. The junction had 5 bases not matched to a gene; V was cut back by 4 bases and J by 4 bases. CDR1 SGHNT and CDR2 YYREEE come from the germline V gene (reference sequence). CDR3 residues: CASSDSTSADTQYF. CDR3 sequence (DNA): TGTGCCAGCAGCGACTCGACTAGCGCAGATACGCAGTATTTT.

The J gene is TRBJ1-2, the V gene TRBV25-1; 8 nucleotides match TRBD1. The CDR3 consists of 14 residues. Germline assignment: CDR1 MGHDK and CDR2 SYGVNS. The junction had 5 bases not matched to a gene; V was cut back by 1 base and J by 7 bases. CDR3 sequence: CASSEWTGNFGYTF. CDR3 nucleotides: TGTGCCAGCAGTGAATGGACAGGGAATTTTGGCTACACCTTC.